These 29 T cell receptor beta chains came from one sample sequenced in a study of shared clonotypes between healthy human individuals. Libraries were prepared by immunoSEQ multiplex PCR; TCRdb keeps only in-frame clonotypes and omits some of them. The table shows roughly 1,000,000 clones, with approximately 78% occurring only once. Sequencing was carried out using memory CD4+ T cells from PBMCs. The subset is: CD45RA-negative fraction. Every receptor here comes from a man aged 18 to 29 in good health. Some clones in this sample may be carry-over from other donors' samples.

The DNA for the CDR3 is TGTGCCAGCAGCCCCCGGACAACCGGGGAGCAGTACTTC. Translation gives CASSPRTTGEQYF. The genes are TRBV7-9 and TRBJ2-7, with D tentatively TRBD1 (5 bases). With 5 bases removed from V and 7 bases from J, the gap between germline ends came to 15 bases. The CDR3 is 13 residues long. The germline CDR1 and CDR2 sequences are SEHNR and FQNEAQ (reference sequence).

This sequence joins TRBV10-1 and TRBJ2-5; D is perhaps TRBD2 (5 bases). CDR1 is WNHNN and CDR2 is SYGVQD in the germline V gene (reference sequence). The CDR3 sequence is 14 residues long. Trimming pared 3 bases from V and 5 bases from J, leaving 13 bases between. The CDR3 sequence is CASSESGSGETQYF. CDR3 sequence (DNA): TGCGCCAGCAGTGAATCGGGGAGTGGGGAGACCCAGTACTTC.

The chain employs TRBV7-2 and TRBJ1-1; 12 nucleotides line up with TRBD1. CDR1 and CDR2 from the germline V gene are SGHTA and FQGNSA. This CDR3 has 18 amino acids. V lost 5 bases to trimming and J lost 4 bases; unmatched junction nucleotides: 14. The CDR3 DNA sequence: TGTGCCAGCAGCACCGCCGGGACAGGGGGCGCGGGGGGCACTGAAGCTTTCTTT. Encoded protein: CASSTAGTGGAGGTEAFF. The full variable domain, its missing parts supplied by reference TRBV7-2 and TRBJ1-1, is GAGVSQSPSNKVTEKGKDVELRCDPISGHTALYWYRQSLGQGLEFLIYFQGNSAPDKSGLPSDRFSAERTGGSVSTLTIQRTQQEDSAVYLCASSTAGTGGAGGTEAFFGQGTRLTVV.

This clone was counted between two and nine times. This chain uses TRBV2 with TRBJ1-2; D is ambiguous. The CDR3 is 14 residues long. From germline, CDR1 is SNHLY and CDR2 FYNNEI. V was trimmed by 4 bases and J by 6 bases, leaving 15 bases between them. CDR3 nucleotides: TGTGCCAGCAGTGGGAAAACACGGCTGGATGGCTACACCTTC. Protein sequence: CASSGKTRLDGYTF.

The V call is TRBV7-2, the J call TRBJ2-5; D is tentatively TRBD1 or TRBD2 (5 bases each). V lost 3 bases, J lost 2 bases, and 7 bases lay in between. This CDR3 has 13 amino acids. CDR1 SGHTA and CDR2 FQGNSA come from the germline V gene. The CDR3 DNA follows: TGTGCCAGCAGCTTTTGGGGGCAAGAGACCCAGTACTTC. Translating it yields CASSFWGQETQYF.

The chain recombines TRBV14 with TRBJ2-5; TRBD1 matches 7 bases. This CDR3 has 16 residues. Germline trimming cut 4 bases from V and 0 bases from J; bases unmatched to any gene: 8. Per germline, CDR1 SGHDN and CDR2 FVKESK. CDR3 sequence reads: CASSRPRTGHQETQYF. DNA of the CDR3: TGTGCCAGCAGCCGACCCAGGACAGGACACCAAGAGACCCAGTACTTC. Drawing the rest from reference TRBV14 and TRBJ2-5, the complete variable domain is EAGVTQFPSHSVIEKGQTVTLRCDPISGHDNLYWYRRVMGKEIKFLLHFVKESKQDESGMPNNRFLAERTGGTYSTLKVQPAELEDSGVYFCASSRPRTGHQETQYFGPGTRLLVL.

The chain uses TRBV7-2 and TRBJ2-7; D is perhaps TRBD2 (6 bases). V dropped 1 base and J dropped 3 bases, with 13 bases sitting between them. This CDR3 comprises 15 residues. Germline CDR1 and CDR2: SGHTA and FQGNSA. The CDR3 coding sequence is TGTGCCAGCAGCTTAGAAGGGGTCGGGGGCTACGAGCAGTACTTC. Residues: CASSLEGVGGYEQYF. The whole variable domain, filled in from reference TRBV7-2 and TRBJ2-7, reads GAGVSQSPSNKVTEKGKDVELRCDPISGHTALYWYRQSLGQGLEFLIYFQGNSAPDKSGLPSDRFSAERTGGSVSTLTIQRTQQEDSAVYLCASSLEGVGGYEQYFGPGTRLTVT.

V usage is TRBV28 and J usage is TRBJ1-5; weak D call: TRBD1 (6 bases). CDR1 is MDHEN, CDR2 SYDVKM, per germline. Trimming cost V 8 bases and J 3 bases, with 14 bases left between them. The CDR3 runs to 14 residues. The DNA of the CDR3 is TGTGCCAGCTGTACTTGGGGACACAATCAGCCCCAGCATTTT. Translating it yields CASCTWGHNQPQHF.

This clone was seen only a few times. The V gene is TRBV5-5, the J gene TRBJ2-7, with D perhaps assigned TRBD1 or TRBD2 (5 bases each). Trimming removed 1 base at V and 3 bases at J, with 11 bases between. Germline CDR1 reads SGHKS; CDR2 reads YYEKEE (reference sequence). The CDR3 is 14 residues long. The CDR3 spells CASSLRWDGYEQYF. CDR3 DNA: TGTGCCAGCAGCTTGCGATGGGACGGCTACGAGCAGTACTTC.

The chain carries TRBV5-6 and TRBJ2-3; D is uncertain. This CDR3 comprises 12 residues. Germline V gene sequence: CDR1 SGHDT, CDR2 YYEEEE. The germline V and J ends were trimmed by 7 bases and 9 bases, with 15 bases remaining between them. The chain's CDR3 is CASGPPTGTQYF. The DNA of the CDR3 is TGTGCCAGCGGACCACCAACCGGAACGCAGTATTTT.

The chain combines TRBV27 with TRBJ1-4; 9 bases are shared with TRBD1. The CDR3 has 15 amino acids. V gave up 4 bases and J gave up 11 bases; unmatched junction bases: 11. Germline V gene lookup returns CDR1 MNHEY and CDR2 SMNVEV (reference sequence). The CDR3 DNA is TGTGCCAGCAGTTCTGAGAGGACAGGGGTCGGGAAACTGTTTTTT. Encoded protein: CASSSERTGVGKLFF. Variable domain in full (rest from reference TRBV27 and TRBJ1-4): EAQVTQNPRYLITVTGKKLTVTCSQNMNHEYMSWYRQDPGLGLRQIYYSMNVEVTDKGDVPEGYKVSRKEKRNFPLILESPSPNQTSLYFCASSSERTGVGKLFFGSGTQLSVL.

This clone was detected a few times. J is TRBJ2-1 and V is TRBV7-3; D unclear. V was trimmed by 2 bases and J by 0 bases, leaving 11 bases between them. CDR3 length: 16 residues. The germline V gene has CDR1 SGHTA and CDR2 FQGTGA. CDR3 amino acids: CASSLQRISSYNEQFF. Here the CDR3 DNA reads TGTGCCAGCAGCTTACAACGGATTAGCTCCTACAATGAGCAGTTCTTC.

This clone was counted a few times. Other DNA sequences in the same sample also yield this CDR3. The genes are TRBV7-9 and TRBJ1-4; D remains unclear. The CDR3 covers 14 residues. V was cut by 1 base and J by 8 bases, with 11 bases left in between. The germline gives CDR1 SEHNR, CDR2 FQNEAQ (reference sequence). CDR3 bases: TGTGCCAGCAGCTTAGTCGGGGTAGGAGAAAAACTGTTTTTT. Protein: CASSLVGVGEKLFF.

This rearrangement joins TRBV4-2 to TRBJ1-5; no definite D call. Germline V CDR1 and CDR2: LGHNA, YNFKEQ. CDR3 length: 15 amino acids. Trimming left V 3 bases short and J 7 bases short, with 16 bases between. The CDR3 coding sequence is TGTGCCAGCAGCCACCACCCGGACGGGCAACAGCCCCAGCATTTT. It is translated as CASSHHPDGQQPQHF.

This chain uses TRBV7-9 with TRBJ1-2; weak D call: TRBD1 (6 bases). V was clipped by 1 base and J by 4 bases, with 7 bases between them. Looked up from germline, CDR1 is SEHNR and CDR2 is FQNEAQ (reference sequence). This CDR3 has 13 residues. CDR3 DNA sequence: TGTGCCAGCAGCTTAGACAGGGCCTATGGCTACACCTTC. Amino acid sequence: CASSLDRAYGYTF.

This clone appeared a single time. This rearrangement joins TRBV6-6 to TRBJ2-6; D is perhaps TRBD1 (6 bases). Per germline, CDR1 MNHNY and CDR2 SVGAGI (reference sequence). The CDR3 spans 16 residues. The V and J ends lost 8 bases and 0 bases respectively, with 14 bases between them. DNA of the CDR3: TGTGCCAGCGGGGGAGACAGGTACTCTGGGGCCAACGTCCTGACTTTC. Its translation is CASGGDRYSGANVLTF.

For this clone: One base away lies a much larger clone, so this may be a sequencing read error. Other nucleotide sequences in the sample specify the same CDR3. This chain joins TRBV25-1 and TRBJ1-1; TRBD1 aligns across 7 bases. The CDR3 runs to 13 residues. From germline, CDR1 is MGHDK and CDR2 SYGVNS. The V and J ends lost 4 bases and 1 base, in that order; junction bases with no gene match: 0. Here the CDR3 DNA reads TGTGCCAGCAGTGGACAGGGGAACACTGAAGCTTTCTTT. This sequence encodes CASSGQGNTEAFF.

The chain recombines TRBV9 with TRBJ2-1, with 10 bases identical to TRBD2. With 0 bases clipped from V and 5 bases from J, the junction kept 14 bases outside the gene matches. Germline loops: CDR1 SGDLS, CDR2 YYNGEE. This CDR3 region has 19 residues. The CDR3 region has the DNA TGTGCCAGCAGCGTAGGTCTAGCGGGAGTTTCATCCGAGCACAATGAGCAGTTCTTC. Amino acid sequence: CASSVGLAGVSSEHNEQFF.

The CDR3 DNA sequence: TGTGCCAGCAGTCCCTCTTTGAGCGGCCAAGAGACCCAGTACTTC. This gives the protein CASSPSLSGQETQYF. The chain is built from TRBV28 and TRBJ2-5, with D tentatively TRBD2 (5 bases). V was pared by 5 bases and J by 1 base, with 14 bases between. Germline CDR1 and CDR2: MDHEN and SYDVKM. The CDR3 has 15 amino acids.

The CDR3 here is CASSFMGGPYNEQFF. CDR3 DNA: TGTGCCAGCAGCTTTATGGGGGGACCCTACAATGAGCAGTTCTTC. This chain connects TRBV11-2 to TRBJ2-1; D is possibly TRBD2 (6 bases). The CDR3 consists of 15 residues. Germline values: CDR1 SGHAT, CDR2 FQNNGV. Trimming took 3 bases from V and 2 from J, leaving 11 bases between them. Supplemented by reference TRBV11-2 and TRBJ2-1, the full variable domain reads EAGVAQSPRYKIIEKRQSVAFWCNPISGHATLYWYQQILGQGPKLLIQFQNNGVVDDSQLPKDRFSAERLKGVDSTLKIQPAKLEDSAVYLCASSFMGGPYNEQFFGPGTRLTVL.

This clone was counted only a few times. A far larger clone is a single base away, which makes a read error likely. The V gene is TRBV5-1, the J gene TRBJ1-2; a possible D gene is TRBD1 (6 bases). Germline loops: CDR1 SGHRS, CDR2 YFSETQ. The CDR3 sequence is 14 residues long. The CDR3 DNA reads as TGCGCCAGCAGACAGGGACAAGCTAACTATGGCAACACCTTC. Amino acid sequence: CASRQGQANYGNTF.

The chain carries TRBV25-1 and TRBJ1-3, with TRBD1 matching over 7 bases. Germline CDR1 reads MGHDK; CDR2 reads SYGVNS. J was trimmed by 4 bases and V by 3 bases; bases with no gene match: 9. This CDR3 comprises 16 residues. The CDR3, as DNA: TGTGCCAGCAGTGACCTTTACACAGGGGCCGGAAACACCATATATTTT. It yields the protein CASSDLYTGAGNTIYF.

V is TRBV10-3 and J is TRBJ2-7; 12 nucleotides line up with TRBD2. The V gene end was trimmed by 4 bases and the J gene end by 4 bases; junction bases not matched to a gene: 11. The CDR3 spans 17 residues. The germline V gene encodes CDR1 ENHRY and CDR2 SYGVKD. The CDR3 nucleotides are TGTGCCATCAGTGGCCGGACAGAGACTAGCGGGAGATACGAGCAGTACTTC. Translation gives CAISGRTETSGRYEQYF.

The CDR3 nucleotides are TGCAGCGCTTCCGGAGCTAGCGGGAGGAGCTCCTACAATGAGCAGTTCTTC. It translates to CSASGASGRSSYNEQFF. The V and J genes are TRBV29-1 and TRBJ2-1; 11 bases fit TRBD2. V gave up 7 bases and J gave up 0 bases; unmatched junction bases: 11. Germline V lookup: CDR1 SQVTM, CDR2 ANQGSEA. The CDR3 extends over 17 amino acids.

The chain employs TRBV7-9 and TRBJ1-1, with TRBD1 matching 7 bases. V dropped 7 bases and J dropped 6; count of bases not matched to a gene: 14. The CDR3 consists of 15 residues. The germline CDR1 and CDR2 sequences are SEHNR and FQNEAQ (reference sequence). The CDR3 sequence is CASTTRSRGVSEAFF. DNA of the CDR3: TGTGCCAGCACCACCAGGTCCAGGGGGGTTTCTGAAGCTTTCTTT. Drawing the rest from reference TRBV7-9 and TRBJ1-1, the complete variable domain is DTGVSQNPRHKITKRGQNVTFRCDPISEHNRLYWYRQTLGQGPEFLTYFQNEAQLEKSRLLSDRFSAERPKGSFSTLEIQRTEQGDSAMYLCASTTRSRGVSEAFFGQGTRLTVV.

The V gene is TRBV6-5, the J gene TRBJ1-5; D unresolved. The CDR3 sequence is 14 residues long. Per the germline V gene, CDR1 is MNHEY and CDR2 is SVGAGI. The ends were cut back, 0 bases at V and 7 bases at J, with 10 bases in the middle. CDR3 sequence: CASSYSVNLQPQHF. CDR3 nucleotide sequence: TGTGCCAGCAGTTACTCAGTAAATCTACAGCCCCAGCATTTT.

A note on this clone: This CDR3 is also generated by other DNA sequences in the sample. This chain links TRBV5-1 with TRBJ2-3; D is unclear. Germline CDR1 is SGHRS and CDR2 is YFSETQ. The CDR3 runs 12 residues. The V gene lost 4 bases and the J gene lost 3 bases, with 6 bases spanning the gap. The CDR3 DNA follows: TGCGCCAGCAGCCTAGAGACAGATACGCAGTATTTT. Translated, it gives CASSLETDTQYF.

This clone appeared a few times. The chain employs TRBV6-5 and TRBJ1-1, with a weak D call TRBD1 (5 bases). CDR1 MNHEY and CDR2 SVGAGI come from the germline V gene. V dropped 0 bases and J dropped 8 bases, with 13 bases sitting between them. CDR3 length: 14 amino acids. The CDR3 protein is CASSYSSGLYEAFF. CDR3 in DNA: TGTGCCAGCAGTTACTCGTCGGGGCTATACGAAGCTTTCTTT.

The rearrangement joins TRBV28 to TRBJ2-3; possible D gene TRBD2, 6 bases. V was shortened by 6 bases and J by 5 bases, with 21 bases between the two germline ends. Germline V gene lookup returns CDR1 MDHEN and CDR2 SYDVKM. The CDR3 consists of 16 residues. The CDR3 loop reads CASSSSGPFLRDTQYF. In DNA form, the CDR3 reads TGTGCCAGCAGCTCAAGCGGGCCCTTCCTGAGAGATACGCAGTATTTT.